The rows below give T cell receptor beta chains drawn from one sample of a study of metastatic and nonmetastatic thyroid tumors. TCRdb reprocessed the PCR reads using MiXCR. The sample contains about 39,000 clones, approximately 20% of which appear only once. The source material was tumor tissue. The origin of the receptors is a female donor with papillary thyroid cancer or a benign thyroid nodule (not recorded which). Some clones in this sample may be carry-over from other donors' samples. Each CDR3 is given with its conserved first and last residue. A D gene is named only where the DNA matches it firmly. A row's size may be missing; if present it is once, few, many or a size class.

D	J	V	size	CDR3	DNA
.	TRBJ2-7	TRBV27	many	CASSSAGPLRQYF	TGTGCCAGCAGTTCGGCGGGGCCCCTGCGGCAGTACTTC
TRBD1	TRBJ2-5	TRBV5-1	.	CASSQTGGNYQYTQYF	TGCGCCAGCAGTCAGACAGGGGGCAATTACCAATATACCCAGTACTTC
TRBD2	TRBJ2-7	TRBV27	many	CASSPTTMGLAGAYEQYF	TGTGCCAGCAGCCCTACAACGATGGGACTAGCGGGAGCTTACGAGCAGTACTTC
TRBD1	TRBJ1-6	TRBV6-1	many	CASRRVQGADSPLHF	TGTGCCAGCAGGAGGGTACAGGGGGCTGATTCACCCCTCCACTTT
TRBD1	TRBJ2-7	TRBV3-1	many	CASSQGWTGDEQYF	TGTGCCAGCAGCCAGGGTTGGACAGGGGACGAGCAGTACTTC
.	TRBJ1-6	TRBV6-1	medium-sized	CASKFSYNSPLHF	TGTGCCAGCAAGTTTTCCTATAATTCACCCCTCCACTTT
.	TRBJ1-1	TRBV7-2	many	CASSLFRMEAFF	TGTGCCAGCAGCCTCTTCAGGATGGAAGCTTTCTTT
.	TRBJ2-3	TRBV6-1	many	CASSELADTQYF	TGTGCCAGCAGTGAGTTAGCAGATACGCAGTATTTT
TRBD2	TRBJ2-7	TRBV28	.	CASSWPGLGAYEQYF	TGTGCCAGCAGTTGGCCGGGACTAGGCGCTTACGAGCAGTACTTC
TRBD2	TRBJ2-5	TRBV20-1	many	CSARALLSGREETQYF	TGCAGTGCTAGGGCCCTTCTAAGCGGGAGAGAAGAGACCCAGTACTTC
TRBD1	TRBJ1-4	TRBV10-2	many	CASSTRGQGAREKLFF	TGCGCCAGCAGCACCCGTGGACAGGGGGCGCGTGAAAAACTGTTTTTT
.	TRBJ2-2	TRBV27	many	CASSYQRNTGELFF	TGTGCCAGCAGTTATCAGCGGAACACCGGGGAGCTGTTTTTT
.	TRBJ2-7	TRBV6-1	.	CASSEAVSSYEQYF	TGTGCCAGCAGTGAAGCTGTCAGCTCCTACGAGCAGTACTTC
.	TRBJ1-1	TRBV20-1	.	CSARVNTEAFF	TGCAGTGCTAGGGTGAACACTGAAGCTTTCTTT
TRBD1	TRBJ1-2	TRBV28	many	CASSPGTGTINYGYTF	TGTGCCAGCAGTCCAGGGACAGGGACGATAAACTATGGCTACACCTTC
.	TRBJ1-1	TRBV27	few	CASSRIQGMNTEAFF	TGTGCCAGCAGCAGAATCCAAGGAATGAACACTGAAGCTTTCTTT
.	TRBJ2-1	TRBV12-3/TRBV12-4	many	CASSPGNEQFF	TGTGCCAGCAGTCCCGGCAATGAGCAGTTCTTC
.	TRBJ1-6	TRBV19	medium-sized	CASSIAAGSNSPLHF	TGTGCCAGTAGTATCGCGGCGGGCAGTAATTCACCCCTCCACTTT
.	TRBJ2-6	TRBV20-1	once	CSAQSYGANVLTF	TGCAGTGCTCAAAGTTACGGGGCCAACGTCCTGACTTTC
TRBD2	TRBJ2-5	TRBV5-1	.	CASSYGLAENQYF	TGCGCCAGCAGCTACGGACTAGCAGAGAACCAGTACTTC
.	TRBJ2-2	TRBV18	many	CASSPPSGSGAGELFF	TGTGCCAGCTCACCACCCTCAGGTTCTGGCGCCGGGGAGCTGTTTTTT
TRBD1	TRBJ1-1	TRBV27	many	CASSRSGTGAGTEAFF	TGTGCCAGCAGTCGCTCGGGGACAGGGGCCGGCACTGAAGCTTTCTTT
.	TRBJ1-5	TRBV27	few	CASIPWVNSNQSQHF	TGTGCCAGCATTCCGTGGGTCAATAGCAATCAGTCCCAGCATTTT
TRBD1	TRBJ1-2	TRBV20-1	many	CSGETGMNYGYTF	TGCAGTGGGGAGACAGGGATGAACTATGGCTACACCTTC
.	TRBJ2-3	TRBV14	many	CASSQDRTAGTDTQYF	TGTGCCAGCAGCCAAGATAGGACAGCTGGGACCGATACGCAGTATTTT
TRBD1	TRBJ2-1	TRBV25-1	.	CASSGLPGQGGNEQFF	TGTGCCAGCAGTGGCCTGCCGGGACAGGGAGGGAATGAGCAGTTCTTC
TRBD2	TRBJ2-7	TRBV27	many	CASSSGLAGAPYEQYF	TGTGCCAGCAGTTCGGGACTAGCGGGGGCTCCCTACGAGCAGTACTTC
TRBD1	TRBJ1-6	TRBV24-1	.	CATSRDRRPPDNSPLHF	TGTGCCACCAGTAGGGACAGGCGGCCACCCGATAATTCACCCCTCCACTTT
.	TRBJ1-4	TRBV7-2	many	CASSLQPNEKLFF	TGTGCCAGCAGCCTCCAGCCTAATGAAAAACTGTTTTTT
TRBD1	TRBJ1-2	TRBV20-1	many	CSASLSNRGLGGYTF	TGCAGTGCTAGCCTTAGTAACAGGGGGCTAGGAGGCTACACCTTC
TRBD2	TRBJ2-1	TRBV7-3	many	CASRAGGGEQFF	TGTGCCAGCAGAGCGGGGGGTGGTGAGCAGTTCTTC
.	TRBJ2-7	TRBV5-1	.	CASILRASTGYEQYF	TGCGCCAGCATCTTACGGGCCAGTACAGGCTACGAGCAGTACTTC
.	TRBJ2-5	TRBV5-1	.	CASSWTWIGDTQYF	TGCGCCAGCAGCTGGACATGGATAGGAGATACCCAGTACTTC
TRBD1	TRBJ1-2	TRBV6-1	few	CASSEALGQGGYTF	TGTGCCAGCAGTGAAGCGTTGGGACAGGGTGGCTACACCTTC
TRBD1	TRBJ1-1	TRBV25-1	many	CASSADRDTEAFF	TGTGCCAGCAGCGCGGACAGGGACACTGAAGCTTTCTTT
.	TRBJ2-7	TRBV20-1	.	CSAHTAYEQYF	TGCAGTGCCCATACGGCCTACGAGCAGTACTTC
.	TRBJ1-6	TRBV6-1	many	CASSDTGFGNSPLHF	TGTGCCAGCAGTGATACAGGGTTCGGTAATTCACCCCTCCACTTT
TRBD2	TRBJ2-5	TRBV7-2	many	CASSFKRGGGETQYF	TGTGCCAGCAGCTTTAAGCGGGGGGGCGGGGAGACCCAGTACTTC
.	TRBJ2-1	TRBV2	.	CASPRQSGNEQFF	TGTGCCAGCCCCCGACAGTCCGGGAATGAGCAGTTCTTC
TRBD1	TRBJ1-2	TRBV10-3	many	CAISDRGRSNYGYTF	TGTGCCATCAGCGACAGGGGGCGAAGTAACTATGGCTACACCTTC
.	TRBJ1-6	TRBV7-9	many	CASSFGLKVNSPLHF	TGTGCCAGCAGCTTCGGGTTAAAAGTTAATTCACCCCTCCACTTT
TRBD2	TRBJ2-1	TRBV12-3/TRBV12-4	many	CASSTSGRARNEQFF	TGTGCCAGCAGTACTAGCGGGAGGGCGAGGAATGAGCAGTTCTTC
.	TRBJ1-5	TRBV19	.	CASRHRGGEGNQPQHF	TGTGCCAGTAGACACCGGGGGGGAGAAGGCAATCAGCCCCAGCATTTT
TRBD2	TRBJ2-3	TRBV10-3	once	CAISEVPASGSSSYTQYF	TGTGCCATCAGTGAGGTCCCGGCTAGCGGGAGTAGTTCTTATACGCAGTATTTT
TRBD1	TRBJ1-1	TRBV5-1	.	CASSLFTGGVCTEAFF	TGCGCCAGCAGCTTGTTTACAGGGGGCGTGTGCACTGAAGCTTTCTTT
.	TRBJ1-1	TRBV11-2	many	CASSFSGRSIKNTEAFF	TGTGCCAGCAGCTTTTCGGGGAGGAGTATCAAGAACACTGAAGCTTTCTTT
.	TRBJ2-1	TRBV9	many	CASSVAPAPGEQFF	TGTGCCAGCAGCGTAGCTCCTGCCCCGGGTGAGCAGTTCTTC
.	TRBJ1-6	TRBV20-1	few	CSASGPLGNSPLHF	TGCAGTGCTTCAGGTCCCCTGGGCAATTCACCCCTCCACTTT
.	TRBJ2-1	TRBV5-1	.	CASSSGQNIGSYNEQFF	TGCGCCAGCAGCTCCGGACAGAACATTGGATCCTACAATGAGCAGTTCTTC
TRBD2	TRBJ2-1	TRBV4-3	many	CASSRYNGGGANNEQFF	TGCGCCAGCAGCCGATACAACGGCGGGGGGGCAAACAATGAGCAGTTCTTC
TRBD1	TRBJ1-2	TRBV20-1	many	CSASGDSGNYGYTF	TGCAGTGCTAGCGGGGACAGTGGGAACTATGGCTACACCTTC
TRBD1	TRBJ1-3	TRBV12-3/TRBV12-4	many	CASTDRGTSGNTIYF	TGTGCCAGCACCGACAGGGGAACCTCTGGAAACACCATATATTTT
.	TRBJ1-2	TRBV20-1	.	CSAGSSTF	TGCAGTGCTGGTTCTAGTACCTTC